The 28 T cell receptor beta chains presented below share a single source sample, sequenced in a study of blood T cell repertoires in COVID-19. Produced via immunoSEQ multiplex PCR; TCRdb's table is partial and in-frame only. Of under 200,000 clones in the sample, over 80% were seen once. The sequenced sample consisted of peripheral blood. The source is an older woman with acute or convalescent COVID-19.

This clone appeared a single time. V is TRBV9 and J is TRBJ2-1, with 8 bases lining up with TRBD2. In germline, CDR1 is SGDLS, CDR2 YYNGEE. V was clipped by 1 base and J by 8 bases; unmatched bases: 14. The CDR3 covers 17 residues. This CDR3 is CASSVLTNGTRGHEQFF. The CDR3, as DNA: TGTGCCAGCAGCGTACTTACGAACGGGACTAGAGGCCATGAGCAGTTCTTC.

The V and J genes are TRBV5-1 and TRBJ1-1; TRBD1 is a possible D gene (5 bases). V lost 4 bases and J lost 1, with 11 bases in between. CDR3 length: 14 amino acids. Germline values: CDR1 SGHRS, CDR2 YFSETQ. Written as DNA, the CDR3 is TGCGCCAGCAGCCCGAGTGGGGCGAACACTGAAGCTTTCTTT. Translated: CASSPSGANTEAFF.

The chain joins TRBV4-2 to TRBJ1-6; possibly TRBD1 for D (6 bases). The germline V gene has CDR1 LGHNA and CDR2 YNFKEQ. V lost 3 bases, J lost 14 bases, and 17 bases lay in between. The length of the CDR3 is 14 residues. CDR3 residues: CASSQGTSQGTLHF. In DNA form, the CDR3 reads TGTGCCAGCAGCCAGGGAACTTCACAGGGAACCCTCCACTTT.

The chain combines TRBV9 with TRBJ1-6; D is ambiguous. The CDR3 is 15 amino acids. Trimming left V 4 bases short and J 6 bases short, with 14 bases between. Germline CDR1 reads SGDLS; CDR2 reads YYNGEE. This chain's CDR3 is CASSPQPGINSPLHF. DNA for the CDR3: TGTGCCAGCAGCCCTCAGCCGGGAATTAATTCACCCCTCCACTTT.

The chain links TRBV12-2 to TRBJ1-5. TRBV12-2 is a pseudogene segment. The CDR3 runs to 16 residues. The CDR3 here is CASRSQREDPHQPQHF. The CDR3 coding sequence is TGTGCAAGTCGCTCCCAGCGGGAGGACCCTCATCAGCCCCAGCATTTT.

The chain couples TRBV6-5 to TRBJ1-2; weak D call: TRBD1 (5 bases). Trimming cost V 9 bases and J 1 base, with 15 bases left between them. The CDR3 is made up of 14 amino acids. Germline CDR1 MNHEY, CDR2 SVGAGI. As DNA, the CDR3 is TGTGCCAGTTTCTCCCGGAGGGGTAACTATGGCTACACCTTC. Amino acid sequence: CASFSRRGNYGYTF.

This chain uses TRBV7-6 with TRBJ1-1, with D perhaps TRBD1 (5 bases). CDR3 length equals 14 residues. CDR1 and CDR2 (germline): SGHVS, FNYEAQ. The V end was cut by 0 bases, the J end by 4 bases, with 9 bases between. CDR3 DNA sequence: TGTGCCAGCAGCTTAGCCGGGGGGGGCACTGAAGCTTTCTTT. This codes for CASSLAGGGTEAFF.

The rearrangement joins TRBV6-2 or TRBV6-3 to TRBJ2-5; maybe TRBD1 (5 bases). The CDR3 is made up of 15 amino acids. From germline, CDR1 is MNHEY and CDR2 SVGEGT. The V gene lost 2 bases and the J gene lost 6 bases, with 16 bases spanning the gap. CDR3 residues: CASSYRAGRIKTQYF. In DNA, the CDR3 is TGTGCCAGCAGTTACCGCGCAGGGCGGATTAAGACCCAGTACTTC.

The chain is built from TRBV3-1 (or the pseudogene TRBV3-2) and TRBJ1-4, with D perhaps matching TRBD1 (5 bases). V lost 2 bases and J lost 10, with 11 bases in between. Germline V gene data show CDR1 as LGHDT and CDR2 as YNNKEL (reference sequence). This CDR3 spans 13 amino acids. CDR3 coding DNA: TGTGCCAGCAGCCAATCACACCAGGGAAAACTGTTTTTT. It encodes CASSQSHQGKLFF.

The V and J genes are TRBV5-1 and TRBJ2-1; TRBD1 aligns across 7 bases. With 4 bases clipped from V and 8 bases from J, the junction kept 6 bases outside the gene matches. The germline gives CDR1 SGHRS, CDR2 YFSETQ. This CDR3 has 13 amino acids. The CDR3 loop reads CASSPDRVDEQFF. CDR3 nucleotide sequence: TGCGCCAGCAGCCCCGACAGGGTGGATGAGCAGTTCTTC.

The chain carries TRBV7-2 and TRBJ2-5, with a tentative D call TRBD2 (6 bases). V lost 0 bases to trimming and J lost 5 bases, with 10 bases between them. The CDR3 runs 14 residues. The germline V gene encodes CDR1 SGHTA and CDR2 FQGNSA. In DNA, the CDR3 is TGTGCCAGCAGCTTAGCGCGGAGGGCGGAGACCCAGTACTTC. Protein: CASSLARRAETQYF.

The CDR3 bases are TGTGCCAGCAGTCCTCGACTGCGGGGAGAGAACACCGGGGAGCTGTTTTTT. Amino acids: CASSPRLRGENTGELFF. V and J are TRBV28 and TRBJ2-2; D possibly corresponds to TRBD2 (6 bases). CDR3 length: 17 residues. Between the trimmed V and J ends, which lost 5 bases and 1 base, there was a span of 17 bases. Germline CDR1 MDHEN, CDR2 SYDVKM. Full variable domain (missing parts from reference TRBV28 and TRBJ2-2): DVKVTQSSRYLVKRTGEKVFLECVQDMDHENMFWYRQDPGLGLRLIYFSYDVKMKEKGDIPEGYSVSREKKERFSLILESASTNQTSMYLCASSPRLRGENTGELFFGEGSRLTVL.

The rearrangement links TRBV5-1 to TRBJ2-5; 8 bases map to TRBD1. V shed 5 bases, J shed 1 base, and the junction held 7 bases outside the gene matches. This CDR3 region has 15 residues. Germline V gene lookup returns CDR1 SGHRS and CDR2 YFSETQ. The CDR3 reads CASSYGQGFQETQYF. DNA for the CDR3: TGCGCCAGCAGTTACGGACAGGGCTTCCAAGAGACCCAGTACTTC.

The chain recombines TRBV6-5 with TRBJ1-3; tentative D call: TRBD1 (6 bases). CDR3 length: 13 amino acids. From germline, CDR1 is MNHEY and CDR2 SVGAGI. Trimming pared 7 bases from V and 5 bases from J, leaving 12 bases between. The CDR3 here is CASTPDSRNTIYF. CDR3 bases: TGTGCCAGCACCCCGGACAGCCGAAACACCATATATTTT.

The chain is built from TRBV28 and TRBJ2-2; maybe TRBD2 (6 bases). Germline lookup yields CDR1 MDHEN and CDR2 SYDVKM. The CDR3 sequence is 15 residues long. Between the trimmed V and J ends, which lost 5 bases and 6 bases, there was a span of 16 bases. Written as DNA, the CDR3 is TGTGCCAGCAGTACCCGCGGGGACGGTGCCGGGGAGCTGTTTTTT. This encodes CASSTRGDGAGELFF.

This chain uses TRBV6-2 or TRBV6-3 with TRBJ1-2, with D maybe TRBD1 (5 bases). Germline V gives CDR1 MNHEY, CDR2 SVGEGT. This CDR3 spans 19 amino acids. Trimming pared 0 bases from V and 4 bases from J, leaving 24 bases between. The CDR3 DNA follows: TGTGCCAGCAGTTACTCGATAACGCAGGGCGCCCAACCTTTCTATGGCTACACCTTC. Residues: CASSYSITQGAQPFYGYTF.

This sequence joins TRBV11-3 and TRBJ2-2; D is uncertain. Between the trimmed V and J ends, which lost 5 bases and 5 bases, there was a span of 12 bases. CDR3 length: 14 residues. The germline V gene encodes CDR1 SGHNT and CDR2 YENEEA. CDR3 sequence reads: CASSPRPRTGELFF. The CDR3 DNA reads as TGTGCCAGCAGCCCCAGGCCGAGAACCGGGGAGCTGTTTTTT.

The gene calls are TRBV2 and TRBJ1-1, with a tentative D call TRBD1 (5 bases). Trimming took off 6 bases at V and 4 bases at J, with 12 bases between the two ends. CDR1 SNHLY and CDR2 FYNNEI come from the germline V gene. The CDR3 is 13 residues long. For the CDR3, the DNA is TGTGCCAGCAGGCCCGGCAGGGTCACTGAAGCTTTCTTT. Its translation: CASRPGRVTEAFF.

This sequence joins TRBV2 and TRBJ2-3; a weak D match, TRBD1 (5 bases). V was cut by 7 bases and J by 6 bases, with 14 bases left in between. This CDR3 has 13 residues. Germline V gives CDR1 SNHLY, CDR2 FYNNEI. CDR3 DNA sequence: TGTGCCAGCACTGTGGGGCACTGGGATACGCAGTATTTT. As protein: CASTVGHWDTQYF.

The chain carries TRBV5-6 and TRBJ1-2; 9 positions match TRBD1. This CDR3 has 16 residues. The germline gives CDR1 SGHDT, CDR2 YYEEEE. The V and J ends lost 3 bases and 5 bases, in that order; junction bases with no gene match: 11. DNA of the CDR3: TGTGCCAGCAGCTCGACCACGGACAGGGGCGTTTATGGCTACACCTTC. This sequence encodes CASSSTTDRGVYGYTF.

V usage is TRBV7-8 and J usage is TRBJ2-2; D gene uncertain. Germline CDR1 and CDR2: SGHVS and FQNEAQ. The CDR3 spans 14 residues. Deletions cut 3 bases from V and 0 bases from J, with 5 bases between. CDR3 DNA: TGTGCCAGCAGCTTTAATTCGAACACCGGGGAGCTGTTTTTT. As protein: CASSFNSNTGELFF.

This clone was recorded once. This chain joins TRBV4-1 and TRBJ2-3; the match to TRBD1 covers 8 bases. CDR1 MGHRA and CDR2 YSYEKL come from the germline V gene. J gave up 2 bases and V 2 bases, and 3 bases lay outside the gene matches. This CDR3 has 15 residues. The CDR3 nucleotides read TGCGCCAGCAGCCAATGGACAGGGCCCACAGATACGCAGTATTTT. Translation gives CASSQWTGPTDTQYF.

The chain joins TRBV11-2 to TRBJ1-1; the D gene is possibly TRBD1 (6 bases). CDR1 and CDR2 (germline): SGHAT, FQNNGV. This CDR3 has 15 residues. V lost 5 bases, J lost 4 bases, and 17 bases lay in between. Here the CDR3 DNA reads TGTGCCAGCAGCCCCCAAGGGGGAAGGGGCACTGAAGCTTTCTTT. This codes for CASSPQGGRGTEAFF.

The chain uses TRBV28 and TRBJ1-4; TRBD1 might be the D (5 bases). Trimming left V 3 bases short and J 7 bases short, with 12 bases between. Germline V CDR1 and CDR2: MDHEN, SYDVKM. This CDR3 has 14 residues. The CDR3, as DNA: TGTGCCAGCAGTTTCGACAGACTTAGTGAAAAACTGTTTTTT. Amino acid sequence: CASSFDRLSEKLFF.

This chain links TRBV5-6 with TRBJ1-6; tentatively, D is TRBD1 (6 bases). Germline loops: CDR1 SGHDT, CDR2 YYEEEE. This CDR3 has 15 amino acids. Trimming left V 4 bases short and J 7 bases short, with 15 bases between. The CDR3, as DNA: TGTGCCAGCAGCCCTACGGGGGGCAGAAATTCACCCCTCCACTTT. Its protein product is CASSPTGGRNSPLHF. The variable domain in full, with the rest retrieved from reference TRBV5-6 and TRBJ1-6, is DAGVTQSPTHLIKTRGQQVTLRCSPKSGHDTVSWYQQALGQGPQFIFQYYEEEERQRGNFPDRFSGHQFPNYSSELNVNALLLGDSALYLCASSPTGGRNSPLHFGNGTRLTVT.

The chain couples TRBV5-4 to TRBJ1-1, with D unclear. V was shortened by 4 bases and J by 7 bases, with 14 bases between the two germline ends. Per germline, CDR1 SGHNT and CDR2 YYREEE (reference sequence). The CDR3 runs to 13 residues. In DNA, the CDR3 is TGTGCCAGCAGCCCTCGCGAGGGTAGTGAAGCTTTCTTT. It is translated as CASSPREGSEAFF.

The chain links TRBV18 to TRBJ1-6, with D possibly TRBD1 on 6 matching bases. Germline V CDR1 and CDR2: KGHSH, LQKENI. The CDR3 is made up of 15 amino acids. Trimming removed 0 bases at V and 9 bases at J, with 12 bases between. CDR3 in amino acids: CASSPPSQGGSPLHF. CDR3 nucleotide sequence: TGTGCCAGCTCACCACCCTCACAGGGCGGTTCACCCCTCCACTTT.

This sequence joins TRBV29-1 and TRBJ2-6; D is unclear. CDR3 length equals 15 residues. Per the germline V gene, CDR1 is SQVTM and CDR2 is ANQGSEA. V was shortened by 0 bases and J by 2 bases, with 8 bases between the two germline ends. This CDR3 is CSVEDGEAGANVLTF. The CDR3 DNA sequence: TGCAGCGTTGAAGATGGAGAAGCTGGGGCCAACGTCCTGACTTTC.